The 30 T cell receptor beta chains below come from one sample, sequenced in a study of shared clonotypes between healthy human individuals. Repertoires were generated with immunoSEQ multiplex PCR, while TCRdb's copy carries only in-frame clones and drops some. The table has around 2,100,000 clones, roughly 95% seen once. It was CD45RO-negative cells, positively selected for CCR7, that made up naive CD8 cells, with terminally differentiated effector memory CD45RA+ cells excluded. The sequenced material came from naive CD8+ T cells sorted from blood. Source of these receptors: a man aged 18 to 30 in good health.

This clone was detected only once. At the DNA level, this CDR3 is encoded by other sequences in the same sample as well. V gene TRBV2 combines with J gene TRBJ1-1; perhaps TRBD1 as D (6 bases). Trimming took off 5 bases at V and 2 bases at J, with 9 bases between the two ends. The CDR3 consists of 13 residues. Germline values: CDR1 SNHLY, CDR2 FYNNEI. Written as DNA, the CDR3 is TGTGCCAGCAGTCCGACAGGAAACACTGAAGCTTTCTTT. Protein product: CASSPTGNTEAFF.

The CDR3 sequence: CASSLDGRAGRNQPQHF. The DNA for the CDR3 is TGTGCCAGCAGCTTAGATGGTAGGGCTGGGAGAAATCAGCCCCAGCATTTT. The chain carries TRBV7-8 and TRBJ1-5; no reliable D call. CDR1 is SGHVS, CDR2 FQNEAQ, per germline. Between the trimmed V and J ends, which lost 1 base and 4 bases, there was a span of 17 bases. This CDR3 has 17 residues.

The gene calls are TRBV10-2 and TRBJ2-5, with unresolved D. The CDR3 is made up of 12 amino acids. Germline V gene lookup returns CDR1 WSHSY and CDR2 SAAADI. V was clipped by 2 bases and J by 5 bases, with 6 bases between them. CDR3: CASSENSETQYF. CDR3 bases: TGCGCCAGCAGTGAGAATTCGGAGACCCAGTACTTC.

V and J are TRBV28 and TRBJ1-1; possible D gene TRBD1, 5 bases. From germline, CDR1 is MDHEN and CDR2 SYDVKM. V gave up 5 bases and J gave up 13 bases, with 17 bases separating them. The CDR3 consists of 12 residues. CDR3 bases: TGTGCCAGCAGTCCGCTTGGGGGGTACGGTTTCTTT. It yields the protein CASSPLGGYGFF.

The V and J genes are TRBV13 and TRBJ2-7; 7 bases match TRBD2. The germline CDR1 and CDR2 sequences are PRHDT and FYEKMQ (reference sequence). Losses at the gene ends were 5 bases for V and 1 base for J; bases not matched to a gene: 11. The CDR3 has 16 residues. CDR3 coding DNA: TGTGCCAGCAGCGCTCCCGGGACGGGACTATCCTACGAGCAGTACTTC. Encoded protein: CASSAPGTGLSYEQYF.

V usage is TRBV4-1 and J usage is TRBJ1-1; D may be TRBD1 (5 bases). The CDR3 length is 13 residues. Germline lookup yields CDR1 MGHRA and CDR2 YSYEKL. V was pared by 2 bases and J by 6 bases, with 10 bases between. Here the CDR3 DNA reads TGCGCCAGCAGCCAACAGGGTGGCCCTGAAGCTTTCTTT. As protein: CASSQQGGPEAFF.

The chain employs TRBV9 and TRBJ2-3; 8 positions agree with TRBD2. The length of the CDR3 is 18 residues. CDR1 and CDR2 from the germline V gene are SGDLS and YYNGEE. Trimming cost V 0 bases and J 4 bases; bases outside gene matches: 13. The CDR3 protein is CASSVVSSGVEGADTQYF. CDR3 DNA: TGTGCCAGCAGCGTAGTGAGTAGCGGGGTTGAGGGGGCAGATACGCAGTATTTT.

Here the CDR3 DNA reads TGTGCCAGCAGTGAATTCACAGGGGCAGATACGCAGTATTTT. This gives the protein CASSEFTGADTQYF. J is TRBJ2-3 and V is TRBV25-1; 7 positions agree with TRBD1. The germline CDR1 and CDR2 sequences are MGHDK and SYGVNS. The CDR3 length is 14 residues. V shed 1 base and J 4 bases; nucleotides not matched to a gene: 2.

This chain joins TRBV21-1 and TRBJ1-5; no DNA check was done on the table's D call, TRBD1. TRBV21-1 constitutes a pseudogene. CDR3 length: 15 residues. CDR3 region: CASIPDRPHNQPQHF. The CDR3 DNA sequence: TGTGCCAGCATCCCCGACAGGCCCCACAATCAGCCCCAGCATTTT.

Regarding this clone: This CDR3 is also generated by other DNA sequences in the sample. The V gene is TRBV2, the J gene TRBJ2-7; 9 bases fit TRBD1. This CDR3 comprises 13 residues. Germline CDR1 and CDR2: SNHLY and FYNNEI. Trimming removed 4 bases from V and 4 bases from J; junction bases left unmatched: 2. The CDR3 sequence is CASSADRGYEQYF. CDR3 nucleotides: TGTGCCAGCAGTGCGGACAGGGGTTACGAGCAGTACTTC.

This clone appeared once. The chain uses TRBV10-3 and TRBJ2-3, with D possibly TRBD2 on 5 matching bases. This CDR3 has 14 amino acids. The V and J ends lost 8 bases and 0 bases respectively, with 12 bases between them. Germline V gives CDR1 ENHRY, CDR2 SYGVKD. In DNA, the CDR3 is TGTGCCATCTTGTCCAGCGGAAGCACAGATACGCAGTATTTT. Translation gives CAILSSGSTDTQYF.

This clone was seen just once. The rearrangement links TRBV7-9 to TRBJ2-1, with 15 bases that match TRBD2. The CDR3 has 17 residues. The germline V gene has CDR1 SEHNR and CDR2 FQNEAQ (reference sequence). V was pared by 5 bases and J by 7 bases, with 9 bases of the junction left unmatched. The CDR3 is CASSHPAGLAGGNEQFF. Here the CDR3 DNA reads TGTGCCAGCAGCCATCCCGCGGGACTAGCGGGGGGTAATGAGCAGTTCTTC.

The rearrangement uses TRBV5-1 and TRBJ1-3; D gene uncertain. Germline CDR1 and CDR2: SGHRS and YFSETQ. Trimming took 0 bases from V and 8 from J, leaving 6 bases between them. This CDR3 is 12 amino acids long. CDR3 region: CASSLEGYTIYF. The CDR3 bases are TGCGCCAGCAGCTTGGAAGGGTACACCATATATTTT.

The chain is built from TRBV18 and TRBJ2-7; 8 nucleotides line up with TRBD2. Trimming took 4 bases from V and 5 from J; bases not matched to a gene: 7. The germline CDR1 and CDR2 sequences are KGHSH and LQKENI. This CDR3 is built from 14 residues. The DNA for the CDR3 is TGTGCCAGCTCACAGCCGGGACTAGGGGACGAGCAGTACTTC. It translates to CASSQPGLGDEQYF.

The chain couples TRBV11-2 to TRBJ2-1, with unresolved D. The CDR3 runs to 12 residues. The V gene's germline CDR1 is SGHAT and CDR2 FQNNGV. The V and J ends lost 0 bases and 15 bases respectively, with 12 bases between them. In DNA, the CDR3 is TGTGCCAGCAGCTTAGATAGGGCCAACCCGTTCTTC. This encodes CASSLDRANPFF.

This chain links TRBV6-1 with TRBJ1-2; 9 nucleotides match TRBD1. This CDR3 is 13 amino acids long. CDR1 is MNHNS and CDR2 is SASEGT in the germline V gene. The V and J ends lost 10 bases and 4 bases, in that order; junction bases with no gene match: 7. The CDR3 region has the DNA TGTGCCACCGGACAGGGGCCGGCCTATGGCTACACCTTC. This encodes CATGQGPAYGYTF.

The rearrangement links TRBV5-6 to TRBJ2-3; maybe TRBD1 (5 bases). The CDR3 covers 15 residues. Trimming removed 0 bases at V and 5 bases at J, with 13 bases between. Germline CDR1 SGHDT, CDR2 YYEEEE. CDR3 DNA: TGTGCCAGCAGCTTGGGACCTGGGGCGGAAGATACGCAGTATTTT. It is translated as CASSLGPGAEDTQYF.

The rearrangement links TRBV30 to TRBJ2-5; TRBD2 is a possible D gene (6 bases). V lost 2 bases to trimming and J lost 4 bases, with 14 bases between them. CDR1 and CDR2 from the germline V gene are GTSNPN and SVGIG (reference sequence). The CDR3 loop spans 14 amino acids. CDR3 residues: CAWSRGYGLETQYF. The CDR3 DNA reads TGTGCCTGGAGTCGGGGGTACGGATTAGAGACCCAGTACTTC.

The chain is built from TRBV18 and TRBJ2-7; a weak D match, TRBD1 (7 bases). The CDR3 is 15 residues long. The V gene's germline CDR1 is KGHSH and CDR2 LQKENI. The V end lost 6 bases, the J end lost 2 bases, and 17 bases lay between the germline ends. CDR3 nucleotides: TGTGCCAGCTCCCCAGGGGGGATTTTAGCCTACGAGCAGTACTTC. Its protein is CASSPGGILAYEQYF.

The rearrangement links TRBV9 to TRBJ2-7; D unclear. This CDR3 comprises 16 residues. The germline V and J ends were trimmed by 4 bases and 2 bases, with 19 bases remaining between them. In germline, CDR1 is SGDLS, CDR2 YYNGEE. The CDR3 region has the DNA TGTGCCAGCAGCTCCCAAGTCCGAGCGTTGACCTACGAGCAGTACTTC. Its translation is CASSSQVRALTYEQYF.

This chain links TRBV6-6 with TRBJ1-5, with D perhaps matching TRBD1 (5 bases). V was cut by 5 bases and J by 4 bases, with 15 bases left in between. This CDR3 is built from 15 residues. Per germline, CDR1 MNHNY and CDR2 SVGAGI (reference sequence). The CDR3 region is CASSDFYRGNQPQHF. DNA of the CDR3: TGTGCCAGCAGTGACTTTTACCGGGGGAATCAGCCCCAGCATTTT.

CDR3 coding DNA: TGTGCCAGCAGTGGGTTTGCTGAGGGGACGGGTAACGAGCAGTACTTC. Residues: CASSGFAEGTGNEQYF. This chain connects TRBV6-6 to TRBJ2-7; D may be TRBD1 or TRBD2 (5 bases each). V dropped 5 bases and J dropped 5 bases, with 22 bases sitting between them. Germline V gene lookup returns CDR1 MNHNY and CDR2 SVGAGI (reference sequence). CDR3 size: 16 residues.

The genes are TRBV10-2 and TRBJ1-4; perhaps TRBD1 as D (5 bases). The germline V gene has CDR1 WSHSY and CDR2 SAAADI. The CDR3 consists of 13 residues. The ends were cut back, 3 bases at V and 7 bases at J, with 9 bases in the middle. This CDR3 reads CASSDREGEKLFF. The CDR3 nucleotides are TGCGCCAGCAGTGACAGGGAGGGTGAAAAACTGTTTTTT.

This rearrangement joins TRBV6-1 to TRBJ2-7, with 7 bases aligning to TRBD1. Germline lookup yields CDR1 MNHNS and CDR2 SASEGT. J gave up 4 bases and V 4 bases, and 4 bases lay outside the gene matches. The CDR3 loop spans 13 amino acids. The CDR3 loop reads CASSVAGGYEQYF. The CDR3 nucleotides read TGTGCCAGCAGTGTGGCAGGGGGATACGAGCAGTACTTC.

This clone was recorded only once. V gene TRBV11-3 combines with J gene TRBJ2-2, with 9 bases aligning to TRBD1. The CDR3 extends over 17 amino acids. Germline V lookup: CDR1 SGHNT, CDR2 YENEEA. The ends lost 2 bases at V and 6 bases at J; junction bases unmatched: 10. Written as DNA, the CDR3 is TGTGCCAGCAGCTTACTGCCGGGACAGGGTATTCCCGGGGAGCTGTTTTTT. Protein: CASSLLPGQGIPGELFF. Full variable domain (missing parts from reference TRBV11-3 and TRBJ2-2): EAGVVQSPRYKIIEKKQPVAFWCNPISGHNTLYWYLQNLGQGPELLIRYENEEAVDDSQLPKDRFSAERLKGVDSTLKIQPAELGDSAVYLCASSLLPGQGIPGELFFGEGSRLTVL.

Notes on this clone: This CDR3 is also generated by other DNA sequences in the sample. This sequence joins TRBV6-5 and TRBJ1-6; D is ambiguous. The CDR3 totals 15 residues. Per germline, CDR1 MNHEY and CDR2 SVGAGI. Between the trimmed V and J ends, which lost 0 bases and 8 bases, there was a span of 11 bases. CDR3 nucleotide sequence: TGTGCCAGCAGTTACTCGGAGGGTTCGGATTCACCCCTCCACTTT. Translated: CASSYSEGSDSPLHF.

CDR3 DNA sequence: TGCGCCAGCAGCCGCGACGGGACCTACGAGCAGTACTTC. Translated, it gives CASSRDGTYEQYF. This chain uses TRBV5-1 with TRBJ2-7; a weak D match, TRBD2 (5 bases). Germline loops: CDR1 SGHRS, CDR2 YFSETQ. V was cut by 4 bases and J by 2 bases, with 10 bases left in between. The CDR3 extends over 13 amino acids.

The V gene is TRBV7-2, the J gene TRBJ2-3; a possible D gene is TRBD1 (6 bases). Germline-derived CDR1 and CDR2 are SGHTA and FQGNSA. This CDR3 region has 17 residues. V was shortened by 6 bases and J by 0 bases, with 19 bases between the two germline ends. Written as DNA, the CDR3 is TGTGCCAGCAGATTATTTATAGGGCAGGGGAGCACAGATACGCAGTATTTT. Translating gives CASRLFIGQGSTDTQYF.

The chain recombines TRBV10-3 with TRBJ1-5; possibly TRBD1 for D (6 bases). Trimming removed 9 bases at V and 1 base at J, with 7 bases between. The germline V gene has CDR1 ENHRY and CDR2 SYGVKD. This CDR3 spans 12 amino acids. The DNA for the CDR3 is TGTGCCATAGACAGGAGCAATCAGCCCCAGCATTTT. The encoded protein is CAIDRSNQPQHF.

V is TRBV7-9 and J is TRBJ1-2; no clear D gene. There are 15 residues in the CDR3. Germline lookup yields CDR1 SEHNR and CDR2 FQNEAQ (reference sequence). Trimming removed 3 bases at V and 3 bases at J, with 14 bases between. CDR3 in amino acids: CASSFGLGGYYGYTF. The CDR3 DNA sequence: TGTGCCAGCAGCTTCGGATTGGGCGGGTACTATGGCTACACCTTC.